The next 30 T cell receptor beta chains were all read from a single sample in a study of T-cell memory formation after mild COVID-19. TCRdb re-analysed the 5' RACE reads in MiXCR, keeping a single row per CDR3 protein. This sample has fewer than 95,000 distinct CDR3 sequences, with 10% to 15% found just once. Sequenced sample: PBMCs or a T cell subset sorted from them (not recorded which). The receptors here all came from an adult woman who had mild COVID-19 (a few samples of this study predate the infection). Cell type and time point are not known.

This clonotype was counted only a few times. The chain couples TRBV4-1 to TRBJ2-1, with TRBD1 matching over 10 bases. The CDR3 has 16 residues. Per germline, CDR1 MGHRA and CDR2 YSYEKL. V gave up 3 bases and J gave up 7 bases; unmatched junction bases: 9. DNA of the CDR3: TGCGCCAGCAGCCACCCGCGGACAGGGGGGAGGAATGAGCAGTTCTTC. This codes for CASSHPRTGGRNEQFF.

The V and J genes are TRBV9 and TRBJ2-3, with D possibly being TRBD1 or TRBD2 (5 bases each). This CDR3 region has 13 residues. Trimming shortened V by 0 bases and J by 5 bases, and 7 bases separated the two germline ends. Germline V gene data show CDR1 as SGDLS and CDR2 as YYNGEE. The CDR3 region is CASSVGDRDTQYF. CDR3 coding DNA: TGTGCCAGCAGCGTAGGGGACCGAGATACGCAGTATTTT.

This clonotype was observed a handful of times. CDR3: CASRASGTEAFF. The CDR3 DNA sequence: TGTGCCAGCAGGGCCAGTGGCACTGAAGCTTTCTTT. This rearrangement joins TRBV12-3 or TRBV12-4 to TRBJ1-1; D is undetermined. The CDR3 sequence is 12 residues long. V was pared by 6 bases and J by 4 bases, with 9 bases between.

This clonotype has a handful of counts. This chain uses TRBV5-1 with TRBJ2-3; tentative D call: TRBD1 (6 bases). CDR1 is SGHRS and CDR2 is YFSETQ in the germline V gene. CDR3 length: 16 residues. V gave up 1 base and J gave up 2 bases, with 14 bases separating them. The CDR3 DNA is TGCGCCAGCAGCTTGTTCCGGGACACTAACACAGATACGCAGTATTTT. Its protein product is CASSLFRDTNTDTQYF.

This clonotype turned up a few times. This chain joins TRBV7-2 and TRBJ2-1; D uncertain. Germline-derived CDR1 and CDR2 are SGHTA and FQGNSA. The CDR3 length is 13 residues. The V gene lost 4 bases and the J gene lost 7 bases, with 11 bases spanning the gap. The CDR3 here is CASSWSLGNEQFF. The CDR3 nucleotides read TGTGCCAGCAGCTGGTCCCTGGGGAATGAGCAGTTCTTC.

The V call is TRBV6-5, the J call TRBJ2-3; 8 bases are shared with TRBD2. V gave up 2 bases and J gave up 3 bases; unmatched junction bases: 4. This CDR3 is built from 15 residues. Germline V CDR1 and CDR2: MNHEY, SVGAGI. Here the CDR3 reads CASSYVSGSTDTQYF. CDR3 nucleotide sequence: TGTGCCAGCAGTTACGTAAGCGGGAGTACAGATACGCAGTATTTT.

This clonotype was found many times. The V gene is TRBV7-6, the J gene TRBJ2-5; TRBD1 aligns across 9 bases. Germline V CDR1 and CDR2: SGHVS, FNYEAQ. The CDR3 totals 14 residues. With V trimmed by 5 bases and J by 6 bases, 7 bases remained unmatched. CDR3 DNA: TGTGCCAGCAGCCATGAAGGACAGGGGAAGACCCAGTACTTC. Translated, it gives CASSHEGQGKTQYF. Variable domain in full (rest from reference TRBV7-6 and TRBJ2-5): GAGVSQSPRYKVTKRGQDVALRCDPISGHVSLYWYRQALGQGPEFLTYFNYEAQQDKSGLPNDRFSAERPEGSISTLTIQRTEQRDSAMYRCASSHEGQGKTQYFGPGTRLLVL.

This clonotype has a handful of counts. V is TRBV20-1 and J is TRBJ1-2, with a possible D match to TRBD1 (6 bases). V was pared by 0 bases and J by 7 bases, with 21 bases between. Germline CDR1 reads DFQATT; CDR2 reads SNEGSKA (reference sequence). This CDR3 is built from 16 residues. This CDR3 is CSARDLPGAEGRGYTF. The CDR3 DNA is TGCAGTGCTAGAGACCTACCGGGGGCCGAGGGTCGTGGCTACACCTTC.

This clonotype was seen repeatedly, ten times or more. V gene TRBV6-2 or TRBV6-3 combines with J gene TRBJ2-1; the match to TRBD2 covers 11 bases. The CDR3 loop spans 15 amino acids. Germline assignment: CDR1 MNHEY and CDR2 SVGEGT. The V gene end was trimmed by 6 bases and the J gene end by 4 bases; junction bases not matched to a gene: 5. CDR3 coding DNA: TGTGCCAGCAGCCCCACTAGCGGGGGATACAATGAGCAGTTCTTC. It is translated as CASSPTSGGYNEQFF.

This clonotype has only a few counts. This chain joins TRBV20-1 and TRBJ1-1; 7 bases map to TRBD1. CDR3 length: 15 amino acids. Germline V gives CDR1 DFQATT, CDR2 SNEGSKA (reference sequence). Germline trimming cut 5 bases from V and 0 bases from J; bases unmatched to any gene: 9. The DNA of the CDR3 is TGCAGTGCTGGTAGGACAGGAGAGATGAACACTGAAGCTTTCTTT. It yields the protein CSAGRTGEMNTEAFF.

This rearrangement joins TRBV20-1 to TRBJ2-1; 8 bases are shared with TRBD2. This CDR3 region has 16 residues. After removal of 2 bases from V and 8 bases from J, the junction contained 14 bases not matched to a gene. The germline CDR1 and CDR2 sequences are DFQATT and SNEGSKA (reference sequence). The CDR3 DNA reads as TGCAGTGCTAGACCGAGCGGGAGAGTCCTTGAAGATGAGCAGTTCTTC. Translating it yields CSARPSGRVLEDEQFF.

This clonotype was picked up one time. This rearrangement joins TRBV4-3 to TRBJ2-3; tentatively, D is TRBD2 (6 bases). V was trimmed by 0 bases and J by 3 bases, leaving 10 bases between them. This CDR3 is built from 15 residues. Germline assignment: CDR1 LGHNA and CDR2 YSLEER. The CDR3 sequence is CASSQDGRDTDTQYF. DNA for the CDR3: TGCGCCAGCAGCCAAGATGGGCGGGATACAGATACGCAGTATTTT.

The sample holds many counts of this clonotype. The chain uses TRBV29-1 and TRBJ2-3, with D tentatively TRBD1 (5 bases). The length of the CDR3 is 14 residues. V was trimmed by 7 bases and J by 2 bases, leaving 16 bases between them. CDR1 and CDR2 from the germline V gene are SQVTM and ANQGSEA. The CDR3 loop is CSAPLQVHTDTQYF. For the CDR3, the DNA is TGCAGCGCCCCATTACAGGTTCACACAGATACGCAGTATTTT.

In this sample, this clonotype turned up many times. The chain has TRBV7-9 and TRBJ2-2; D not resolved. CDR1 SEHNR and CDR2 FQNEAQ come from the germline V gene (reference sequence). The CDR3 runs to 11 residues. The V end lost 5 bases, the J end lost 11 bases, and 9 bases lay between the germline ends. CDR3 coding DNA: TGTGCCAGCAGCCATAGACCTGAGCTGTTTTTT. This encodes CASSHRPELFF.

This clonotype has ten or more counts. The rearrangement joins TRBV7-2 to TRBJ1-3; D gene unclear. Trimming removed 3 bases at V and 0 bases at J, with 9 bases between. CDR1 is SGHTA, CDR2 FQGNSA, per germline. The length of the CDR3 is 15 residues. In nucleotides, the CDR3 is TGTGCCAGCAGCTTTGACGGATCCTCTGGAAACACCATATATTTT. It translates to CASSFDGSSGNTIYF.

This chain connects TRBV7-6 to TRBJ2-7; D unclear. V lost 2 bases and J 0 bases, leaving 11 bases between the germline ends. The CDR3 is made up of 15 amino acids. CDR1 and CDR2 (germline): SGHVS, FNYEAQ. The DNA of the CDR3 is TGTGCCAGCAGCTTATATGAGGACGGCTCCTACGAGCAGTACTTC. It specifies CASSLYEDGSYEQYF.

This clonotype was seen more than once but under ten times. This chain's CDR3 is CATSSSGRAGNEQFF. In nucleotides, the CDR3 is TGTGCCACCAGCAGTAGCGGGAGGGCCGGCAATGAGCAGTTCTTC. The gene calls are TRBV15 and TRBJ2-1; 11 bases map to TRBD2. The CDR3 totals 15 residues. The junction had 4 bases not matched to a gene; V was cut back by 3 bases and J by 6 bases. CDR1 LNHNV and CDR2 YYDKDF come from the germline V gene (reference sequence).

This clonotype was detected only a few times. The chain employs TRBV6-5 and TRBJ2-7, with D perhaps matching TRBD1 (6 bases). Trimming removed 5 bases from V and 3 bases from J, with 11 bases in between. CDR3 length equals 13 residues. Germline assignment: CDR1 MNHEY and CDR2 SVGAGI. CDR3 coding DNA: TGTGCCAGCAGTGACACAGGGAACTACGAGCAGTACTTC. It codes for CASSDTGNYEQYF.

This clonotype occurred a few times. The genes are TRBV12-3 or TRBV12-4 and TRBJ2-5; TRBD2 matches 8 bases. Trimming took 5 bases from V and 3 from J; bases not matched to a gene: 5. CDR3 size: 14 residues. The chain's CDR3 is CASSPGLAEETQYF. CDR3 bases: TGTGCCAGCAGTCCCGGACTAGCTGAAGAGACCCAGTACTTC.

This clonotype occurred a few times. The gene calls are TRBV27 and TRBJ2-3; 12 bases map to TRBD1. V trimming: 6 bases; J trimming: 8 bases; junction bases outside the gene matches: 15. The germline CDR1 and CDR2 sequences are MNHEY and SMNVEV (reference sequence). This CDR3 has 17 residues. CDR3 protein: CASSPSRGTGGFGTQYF. The CDR3, as DNA: TGTGCCAGCAGCCCTAGCCGCGGGACAGGGGGCTTTGGTACGCAGTATTTT.

The chain uses TRBV4-1 and TRBJ1-4; no clear D. V lost 0 bases to trimming and J lost 6 bases, with 5 bases between them. The V gene's germline CDR1 is MGHRA and CDR2 YSYEKL. The CDR3 is made up of 13 amino acids. The CDR3 bases are TGCGCCAGCAGCCAAGAGGGTGATGAAAAACTGTTTTTT. Protein sequence: CASSQEGDEKLFF.

This sequence joins TRBV4-1 and TRBJ2-5; D might be TRBD1 (5 bases). V was cut by 5 bases and J by 2 bases, with 15 bases left in between. CDR1 is MGHRA and CDR2 is YSYEKL in the germline V gene. The CDR3 is 15 amino acids. The CDR3 DNA sequence: TGCGCCAGCAGCGCCTACGAAGGGGTGCAAGAGACCCAGTACTTC. Protein sequence: CASSAYEGVQETQYF.

The chain couples TRBV7-6 to TRBJ2-2; D not resolved. The V end lost 1 base, the J end lost 2 bases, and 14 bases lay between the germline ends. CDR1 is SGHVS and CDR2 is FNYEAQ in the germline V gene. This CDR3 comprises 17 residues. This CDR3 reads CASSLDARSPNTGELFF. The CDR3 DNA reads TGTGCCAGCAGCTTAGATGCTAGATCTCCAAACACCGGGGAGCTGTTTTTT.

V is TRBV20-1 and J is TRBJ2-7; 10 bases are shared with TRBD1. CDR3 length: 13 residues. Germline V lookup: CDR1 DFQATT, CDR2 SNEGSKA (reference sequence). The trim removed 3 bases at V and 2 bases at J, leaving 1 base unmatched. The CDR3 region is CSARTGGPYEQYF. CDR3 nucleotide sequence: TGCAGTGCTAGGACAGGGGGCCCCTACGAGCAGTACTTC.

This chain uses TRBV12-3 or TRBV12-4 with TRBJ1-5; 7 bases match TRBD1. J lost 1 base, V lost 6 bases, and 6 bases had no gene match. CDR3 size: 15 residues. CDR3 coding DNA: TGTGCCAGCAGCCCGACAGGGTTAAGCAATCAGCCCCAGCATTTT. Its protein product is CASSPTGLSNQPQHF.

The chain couples TRBV9 to TRBJ2-1, with D possibly matching TRBD2 (8 bases). CDR1 and CDR2 from the germline V gene are SGDLS and YYNGEE. This CDR3 spans 15 amino acids. V lost 2 bases, J lost 9 bases, and 18 bases lay in between. CDR3 amino acids: CASSVDRVRGGEQFF. The CDR3 DNA sequence: TGTGCCAGCAGCGTCGACAGGGTCCGGGGGGGTGAGCAGTTCTTC.

The rearrangement joins TRBV27 to TRBJ2-7; D call uncertain. Germline V gene lookup returns CDR1 MNHEY and CDR2 SMNVEV (reference sequence). V lost 4 bases to trimming and J lost 2 bases, with 9 bases between them. This CDR3 has 13 amino acids. The CDR3 nucleotides read TGTGCCAGCAGTTGGCGGCAAACCTACGAGCAGTACTTC. It specifies CASSWRQTYEQYF.

The CDR3 sequence is CASSPSGQGAYEQYF. CDR3 nucleotides: TGTGCCAGCAGCCCGTCGGGACAGGGGGCATACGAGCAGTACTTC. V gene TRBV14 combines with J gene TRBJ2-7, with 12 bases lining up with TRBD1. The germline V gene has CDR1 SGHDN and CDR2 FVKESK. Trimming removed 4 bases from V and 4 bases from J; junction bases left unmatched: 5. The CDR3 sequence is 15 residues long.

The rearrangement joins TRBV5-1 to TRBJ2-6, with D possibly being TRBD1 (6 bases). Germline lookup yields CDR1 SGHRS and CDR2 YFSETQ. The CDR3 is 15 amino acids. Trimming removed 10 bases at V and 0 bases at J, with 14 bases between. The CDR3 protein is CACMTGDSGANVLTF. In DNA, the CDR3 is TGCGCCTGCATGACAGGTGACTCTGGGGCCAACGTCCTGACTTTC.

Only a few counts were recorded for this clonotype. At one end, the junction sequence differs from germline, possibly due to a read error. The chain links TRBV5-1 to TRBJ1-1; D may be TRBD1 (5 bases). Germline V gives CDR1 SGHRS, CDR2 YFSETQ. The CDR3 is made up of 15 amino acids. Here the CDR3 DNA reads TGCCCCAGCAGCTTGGGGGAATCGTCCAACACTGAAGCTTTCTTT. Protein product: CPSSLGESSNTEAFF. The variable domain in full, with the rest retrieved from reference TRBV5-1 and TRBJ1-1, is KAGVTQTPRYLIKTRGQQVTLSCSPISGHRSVSWYQQTPGQGLQFLFEYFSETQRNKGNFPGRFSGRQFSNSRSEMNVSTLELGDSALYLCPSSLGESSNTEAFFGQGTRLTVV.